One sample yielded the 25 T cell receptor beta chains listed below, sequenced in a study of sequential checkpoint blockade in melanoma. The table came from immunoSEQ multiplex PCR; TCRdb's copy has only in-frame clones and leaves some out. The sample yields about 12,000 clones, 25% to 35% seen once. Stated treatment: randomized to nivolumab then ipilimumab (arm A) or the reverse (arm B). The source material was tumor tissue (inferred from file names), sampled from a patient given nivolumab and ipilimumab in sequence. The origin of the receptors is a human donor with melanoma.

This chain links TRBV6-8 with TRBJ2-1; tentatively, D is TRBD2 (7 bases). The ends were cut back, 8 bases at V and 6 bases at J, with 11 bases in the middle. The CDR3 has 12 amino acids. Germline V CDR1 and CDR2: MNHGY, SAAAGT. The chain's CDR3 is CASLGGANEQFF. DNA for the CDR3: TGTGCCAGCCTAGGGGGGGCCAATGAGCAGTTCTTC.

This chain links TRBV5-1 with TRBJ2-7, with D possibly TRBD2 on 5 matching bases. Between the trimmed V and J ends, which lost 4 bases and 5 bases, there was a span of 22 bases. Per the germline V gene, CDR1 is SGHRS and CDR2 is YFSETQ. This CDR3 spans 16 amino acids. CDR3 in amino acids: CASSTDPSEGYHEQYF. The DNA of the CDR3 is TGCGCCAGCAGCACCGACCCTTCAGAGGGTTACCACGAGCAGTACTTC.

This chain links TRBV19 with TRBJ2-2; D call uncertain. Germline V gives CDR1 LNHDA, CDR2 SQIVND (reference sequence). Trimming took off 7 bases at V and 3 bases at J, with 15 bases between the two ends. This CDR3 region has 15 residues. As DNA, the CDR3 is TGTGCCAGTAAGTGGCTGGCCCGCTACACCGGGGAGCTGTTTTTT. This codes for CASKWLARYTGELFF.

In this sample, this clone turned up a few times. CDR3 loop: CASSLQGPYGYTF. In DNA, the CDR3 is TGTGCCAGCAGCCTCCAGGGGCCCTATGGCTACACCTTC. This rearrangement joins TRBV5-8 to TRBJ1-2, with D perhaps matching TRBD1 (6 bases). Between the trimmed V and J ends, which lost 4 bases and 4 bases, there was a span of 11 bases. Germline CDR1 reads SGHTS; CDR2 reads YDEGEE. The CDR3 is made up of 13 amino acids.

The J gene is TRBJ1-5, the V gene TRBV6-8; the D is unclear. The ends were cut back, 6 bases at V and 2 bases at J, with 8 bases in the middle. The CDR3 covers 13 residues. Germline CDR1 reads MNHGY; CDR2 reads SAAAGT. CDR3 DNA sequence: TGTGCCAGCAGCGATGATGGCAATCAGCCCCAGCATTTT. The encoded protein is CASSDDGNQPQHF.

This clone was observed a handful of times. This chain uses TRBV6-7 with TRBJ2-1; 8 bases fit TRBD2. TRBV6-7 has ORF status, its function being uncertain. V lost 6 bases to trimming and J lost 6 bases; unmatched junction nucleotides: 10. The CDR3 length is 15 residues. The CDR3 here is CASRYGTSQVNEQFF. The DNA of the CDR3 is TGTGCCAGCAGGTACGGGACTAGTCAAGTCAATGAGCAGTTCTTC.

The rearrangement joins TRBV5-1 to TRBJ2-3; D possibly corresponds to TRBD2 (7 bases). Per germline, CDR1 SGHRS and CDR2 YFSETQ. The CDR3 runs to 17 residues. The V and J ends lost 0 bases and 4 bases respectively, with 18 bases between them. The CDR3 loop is CASSLESGGYRADTQYF. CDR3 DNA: TGCGCCAGCAGCTTGGAATCGGGGGGCTATAGGGCAGATACGCAGTATTTT.

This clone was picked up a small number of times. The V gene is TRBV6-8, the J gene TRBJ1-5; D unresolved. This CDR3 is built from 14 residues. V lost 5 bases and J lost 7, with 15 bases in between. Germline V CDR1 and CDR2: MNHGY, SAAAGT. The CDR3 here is CASSPRPAPQPQHF. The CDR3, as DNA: TGTGCCAGCAGTCCCAGACCCGCTCCCCAGCCCCAGCATTTT.

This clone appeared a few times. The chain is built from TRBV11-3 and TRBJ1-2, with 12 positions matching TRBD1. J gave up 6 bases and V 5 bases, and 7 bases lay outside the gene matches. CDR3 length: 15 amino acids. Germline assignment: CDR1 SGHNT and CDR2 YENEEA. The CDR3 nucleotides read TGTGCCAGCAGCCCACCGGGACAGGGGGCAAATGGCTACACCTTC. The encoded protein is CASSPPGQGANGYTF.

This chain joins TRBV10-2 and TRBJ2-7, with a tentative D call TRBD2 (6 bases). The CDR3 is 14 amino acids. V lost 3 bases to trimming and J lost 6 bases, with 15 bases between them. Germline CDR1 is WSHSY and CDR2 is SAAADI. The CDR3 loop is CASSDGREVREQYF. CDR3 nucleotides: TGCGCCAGCAGTGATGGCAGGGAGGTCCGCGAGCAGTACTTC.

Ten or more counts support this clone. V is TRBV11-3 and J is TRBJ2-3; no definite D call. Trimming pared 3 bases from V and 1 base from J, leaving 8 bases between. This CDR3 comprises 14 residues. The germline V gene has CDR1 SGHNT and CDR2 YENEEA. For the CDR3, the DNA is TGTGCCAGCAGCTTCGGCAGCGGCACAGATACGCAGTATTTT. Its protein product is CASSFGSGTDTQYF. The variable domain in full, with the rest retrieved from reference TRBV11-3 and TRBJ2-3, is EAGVVQSPRYKIIEKKQPVAFWCNPISGHNTLYWYLQNLGQGPELLIRYENEEAVDDSQLPKDRFSAERLKGVDSTLKIQPAELGDSAVYLCASSFGSGTDTQYFGPGTRLTVL.

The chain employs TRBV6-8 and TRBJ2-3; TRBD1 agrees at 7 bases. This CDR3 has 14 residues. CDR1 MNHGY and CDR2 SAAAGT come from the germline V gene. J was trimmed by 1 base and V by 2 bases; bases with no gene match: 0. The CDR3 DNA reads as TGTGCCAGCAGTTACCAGGGGGGCACAGATACGCAGTATTTT. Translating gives CASSYQGGTDTQYF.

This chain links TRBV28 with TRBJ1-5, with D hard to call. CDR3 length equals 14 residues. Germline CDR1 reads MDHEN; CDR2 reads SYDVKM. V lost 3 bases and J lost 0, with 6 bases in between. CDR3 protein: CASSLSYSNQPQHF. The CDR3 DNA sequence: TGTGCCAGCAGTTTGTCGTATAGCAATCAGCCCCAGCATTTT. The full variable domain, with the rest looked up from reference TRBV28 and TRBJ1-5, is DVKVTQSSRYLVKRTGEKVFLECVQDMDHENMFWYRQDPGLGLRLIYFSYDVKMKEKGDIPEGYSVSREKKERFSLILESASTNQTSMYLCASSLSYSNQPQHFGDGTRLSIL.

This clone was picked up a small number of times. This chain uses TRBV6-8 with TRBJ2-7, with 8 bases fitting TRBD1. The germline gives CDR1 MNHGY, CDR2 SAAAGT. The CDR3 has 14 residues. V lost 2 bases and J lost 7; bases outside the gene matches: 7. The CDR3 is CASSYRDRTEEQYF. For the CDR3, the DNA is TGTGCCAGCAGTTACCGGGACAGGACGGAGGAGCAGTACTTC.

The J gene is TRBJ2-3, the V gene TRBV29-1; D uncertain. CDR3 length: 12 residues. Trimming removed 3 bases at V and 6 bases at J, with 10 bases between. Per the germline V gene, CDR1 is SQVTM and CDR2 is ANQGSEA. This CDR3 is CSVDRHVDTQYF. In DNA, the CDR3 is TGCAGCGTTGACCGCCACGTCGATACGCAGTATTTT.

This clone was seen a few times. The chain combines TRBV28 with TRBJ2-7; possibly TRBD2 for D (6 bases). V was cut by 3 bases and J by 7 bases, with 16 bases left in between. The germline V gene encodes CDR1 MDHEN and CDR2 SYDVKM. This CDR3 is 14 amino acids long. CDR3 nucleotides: TGTGCCAGCAGTTTCTATCTAGGCGGGGCTGAGCAGTACTTC. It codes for CASSFYLGGAEQYF. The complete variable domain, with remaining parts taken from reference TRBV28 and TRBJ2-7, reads DVKVTQSSRYLVKRTGEKVFLECVQDMDHENMFWYRQDPGLGLRLIYFSYDVKMKEKGDIPEGYSVSREKKERFSLILESASTNQTSMYLCASSFYLGGAEQYFGPGTRLTVT.

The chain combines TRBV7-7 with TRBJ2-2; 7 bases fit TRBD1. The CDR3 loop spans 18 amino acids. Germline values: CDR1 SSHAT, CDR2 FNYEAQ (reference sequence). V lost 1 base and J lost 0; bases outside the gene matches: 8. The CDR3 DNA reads TGTGCCAGCAGCTTAGAGACAGGGTTGGGGGCGAACACCGGGGAGCTGTTTTTT. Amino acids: CASSLETGLGANTGELFF.

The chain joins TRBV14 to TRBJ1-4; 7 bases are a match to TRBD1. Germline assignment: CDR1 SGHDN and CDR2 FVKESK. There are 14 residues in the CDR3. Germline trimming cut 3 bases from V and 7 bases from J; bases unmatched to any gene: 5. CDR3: CASSHRDSREKLFF. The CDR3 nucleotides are TGTGCCAGCAGCCACCGGGACAGCCGTGAAAAACTGTTTTTT.

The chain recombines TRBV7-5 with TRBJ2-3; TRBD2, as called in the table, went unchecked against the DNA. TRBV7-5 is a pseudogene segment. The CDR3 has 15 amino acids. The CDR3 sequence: CASSLGTSGGDTQYF. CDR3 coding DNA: TGTGCCAGCAGCTTAGGGACTAGCGGGGGAGATACGCAGTATTTT.

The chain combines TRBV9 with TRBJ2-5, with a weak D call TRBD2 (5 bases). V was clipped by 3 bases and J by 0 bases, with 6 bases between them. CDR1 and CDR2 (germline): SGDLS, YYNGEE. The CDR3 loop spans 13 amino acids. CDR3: CASSAGYQETQYF. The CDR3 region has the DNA TGTGCCAGCAGCGCGGGGTACCAAGAGACCCAGTACTTC.

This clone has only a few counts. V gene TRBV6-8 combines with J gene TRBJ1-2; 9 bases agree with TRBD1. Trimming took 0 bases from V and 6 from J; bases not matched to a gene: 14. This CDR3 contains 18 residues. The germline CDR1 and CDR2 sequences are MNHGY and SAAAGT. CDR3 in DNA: TGTGCCAGCAGTTACTCCCGGACAGGGGCCATCGTTGGGAATGGCTACACCTTC. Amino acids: CASSYSRTGAIVGNGYTF.

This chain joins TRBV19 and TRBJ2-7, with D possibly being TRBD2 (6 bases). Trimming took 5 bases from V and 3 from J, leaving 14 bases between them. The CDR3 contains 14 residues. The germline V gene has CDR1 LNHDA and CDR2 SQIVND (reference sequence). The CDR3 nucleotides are TGTGCCAGTAGTTCGGGGACGGGGGTCTACGAGCAGTACTTC. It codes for CASSSGTGVYEQYF.

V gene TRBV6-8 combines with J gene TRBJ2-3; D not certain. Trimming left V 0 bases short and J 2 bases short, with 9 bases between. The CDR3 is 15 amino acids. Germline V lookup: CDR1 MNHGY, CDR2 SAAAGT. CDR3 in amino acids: CASSYSTEFTDTQYF. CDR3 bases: TGTGCCAGCAGTTACTCGACTGAGTTCACAGATACGCAGTATTTT.

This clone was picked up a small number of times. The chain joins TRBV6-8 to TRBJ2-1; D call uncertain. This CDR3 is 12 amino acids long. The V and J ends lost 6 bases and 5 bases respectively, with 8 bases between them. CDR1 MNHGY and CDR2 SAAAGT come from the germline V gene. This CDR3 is CASSLGNNEQFF. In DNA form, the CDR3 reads TGTGCCAGCAGCCTTGGGAACAATGAGCAGTTCTTC.

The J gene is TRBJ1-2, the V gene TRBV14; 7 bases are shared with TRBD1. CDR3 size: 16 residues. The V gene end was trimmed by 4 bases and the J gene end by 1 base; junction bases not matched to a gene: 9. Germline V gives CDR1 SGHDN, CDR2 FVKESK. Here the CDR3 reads CASSPWDSYFNYGYTF. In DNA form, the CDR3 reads TGTGCCAGCAGCCCTTGGGACAGTTATTTTAACTATGGCTACACCTTC.